One T cell receptor beta chain is described in this entry. The sample comes from a study of blood T cell repertoires in COVID-19. Study-level information: COVID-19 samples from acute and convalescent phases originated in the United States, Italy and Spain.

Clones were read by immunoSEQ multiplex PCR, and TCRdb kept only the in-frame ones, dropping some. The table has a few hundred thousand clones, over 75% seen once; the top ten hold about 2%. This CDR3 contains 13 residues. V shed 4 bases and J shed 2 bases, with 8 bases lying between them. The germline V gene has CDR1 SGHTA and CDR2 FQGTGA. The sample consisted of peripheral blood. The chain has TRBV7-3 and TRBJ2-5; tentatively, D is TRBD1 (6 bases). This TCR derives from a man aged 25-45 years who had recovered from COVID-19. CDR3 residues: CASSSGQQETQYF. The CDR3, as DNA: TGTGCCAGCAGCTCTGGACAGCAAGAGACCCAGTACTTC.